This T cell receptor (beta chain) was sequenced for a study of molecular identifiers for immune sequencing clone quantification. Germline CDR1 reads MNHEY; CDR2 reads SVGEGT. The V gene lost 2 bases and the J gene lost 2 bases, with 11 bases spanning the gap. The CDR3 sequence is 15 residues long. One entry per CDR3 protein, called by TCRdb with MiXCR from the PCR reads. The table shows 6,500 to 9,000 distinct CDR3 sequences, with 33% occurring only once. This clonotype has a handful of counts. Naive CD8 libraries were made from roughly 21,000 to 960,000 sorted cells, and they used 10%, 30% or 50% RNA.

The origin of this receptor is a human donor in good health. Some libraries in this study had Jurkat cell RNA spiked in. The chain joins TRBV6-2 or TRBV6-3 to TRBJ2-3, with D perhaps TRBD2 (6 bases). Sequencing was performed on naive CD8+ T cells from blood, with Jurkat cell RNA spiked in. Documented subset: FACS-sorted CD8+CD4-CCR7+CD45RA+ naive T cells. The CDR3 protein is CASSYAGTSTDTQYF. For the CDR3, the DNA is TGTGCCAGCAGTTACGCGGGGACTTCCACAGATACGCAGTATTTT.